These 22 T cell receptor beta chains were sequenced from one sample in a study of T-cell memory formation after mild COVID-19 (dated by TCRdb to 2020 to 2023). Library prep was done by 5' RACE. The sequencer listed for this sample is Illumina NovaSeq 6000. TCRdb reprocessed the public reads (quality trimming at Q25 with fastp, clone calling with MiXCR) and kept in-frame beta chains. Each CDR3 protein appears once, grouped with its most common genes and DNA. The sample table records about 170,000 distinct CDR3 sequences; approximately 12% of these occur just once. The biggest ten clones account for more than 3% of the sample. Input material: PBMCs or a T cell subset sorted from them (not recorded which). These receptors were collected from a man younger than 35 who had mild COVID-19 (a few samples of this study predate the infection). The sample titles of this study are shuffled in the database, so cell type and time point are left out; the donor was told from shared clones.

This clonotype has more than one count but fewer than ten. The rearrangement joins TRBV20-1 to TRBJ2-3, with a possible D match to TRBD1 (6 bases). CDR3 size: 12 residues. Trimming took 6 bases from V and 10 from J, leaving 17 bases between them. Germline assignment: CDR1 DFQATT and CDR2 SNEGSKA (reference sequence). DNA for the CDR3: TGCAGTGCGCGGACAGTCGAAAGGCCGCAGTATTTT. Its translation: CSARTVERPQYF.

This clonotype has only a few counts. The chain employs TRBV7-2 and TRBJ1-5; D not certain. The CDR3 has 14 residues. The germline CDR1 and CDR2 sequences are SGHTA and FQGNSA. Trimming shortened V by 2 bases and J by 7 bases, and 12 bases separated the two germline ends. The CDR3 nucleotides read TGTGCCAGCAGCTTATCCCGCAGGCGGCAGCCCCAGCATTTT. Its protein is CASSLSRRRQPQHF.

The sample holds a few counts of this clonotype. The chain employs TRBV12-3 or TRBV12-4 and TRBJ2-1; D perhaps matches TRBD1 (6 bases). The CDR3 runs to 16 residues. The V and J ends lost 6 bases and 0 bases respectively, with 15 bases between them. For the CDR3, the DNA is TGTGCCAGCAGGTCCGGGACACTGAGCTCCTACAATGAGCAGTTCTTC. Translated: CASRSGTLSSYNEQFF.

The J gene is TRBJ1-6, the V gene TRBV15; D is perhaps TRBD1 (5 bases). Germline values: CDR1 LNHNV, CDR2 YYDKDF (reference sequence). V dropped 0 bases and J dropped 10 bases, with 13 bases sitting between them. This CDR3 has 15 residues. DNA of the CDR3: TGTGCCACCAGCAGAGATGGGGGGAACGGCTCACCCCTCCACTTT. This codes for CATSRDGGNGSPLHF.

This sequence joins TRBV2 and TRBJ2-2; D call uncertain. CDR3 length: 13 amino acids. Between the trimmed V and J ends, which lost 9 bases and 6 bases, there was a span of 14 bases. Germline CDR1 is SNHLY and CDR2 is FYNNEI. DNA for the CDR3: TGTGCCAGGACCGTACTTAAGGCCGGGGAGCTGTTTTTT. This sequence encodes CARTVLKAGELFF. The full variable domain, in which reference TRBV2 and TRBJ2-2 provide the parts outside the CDR3, is EPEVTQTPSHQVTQMGQEVILRCVPISNHLYFYWYRQILGQKVEFLVSFYNNEISEKSEIFDDQFSVERPDGSNFTLKIRSTKLEDSAMYFCARTVLKAGELFFGEGSRLTVL.

This chain connects TRBV5-1 to TRBJ1-2; a weak D match, TRBD1 (5 bases). V lost 3 bases and J 9 bases, leaving 15 bases between the germline ends. The V gene's germline CDR1 is SGHRS and CDR2 YFSETQ. The CDR3 runs to 13 residues. In DNA, the CDR3 is TGCGCCAGCAGCTCAAACCAGGGTAACAGCTACACCTTC. Its translation is CASSSNQGNSYTF.

As DNA, the CDR3 is TGTGCCAGCAGCACGCGGGATGAAGCTTTCTTT. Its protein is CASSTRDEAFF. V is TRBV7-9 and J is TRBJ1-1, with D hard to call. Trimming removed 5 bases at V and 7 bases at J, with 8 bases between. This CDR3 spans 11 amino acids. Looked up from germline, CDR1 is SEHNR and CDR2 is FQNEAQ (reference sequence).

The chain carries TRBV7-2 and TRBJ2-5; D is ambiguous. The CDR3 loop spans 14 amino acids. V was shortened by 2 bases and J by 0 bases, with 7 bases between the two germline ends. The germline V gene has CDR1 SGHTA and CDR2 FQGNSA. CDR3 nucleotides: TGTGCCAGCAGCTTACGGCTGTACCAAGAGACCCAGTACTTC. Encoded protein: CASSLRLYQETQYF. The full variable domain, its missing parts supplied by reference TRBV7-2 and TRBJ2-5, is GAGVSQSPSNKVTEKGKDVELRCDPISGHTALYWYRQSLGQGLEFLIYFQGNSAPDKSGLPSDRFSAERTGGSVSTLTIQRTQQEDSAVYLCASSLRLYQETQYFGPGTRLLVL.

This clonotype was seen only a few times. This chain connects TRBV7-2 to TRBJ2-5; no definite D call. The germline CDR1 and CDR2 sequences are SGHTA and FQGNSA. This CDR3 region has 14 residues. V was pared by 0 bases and J by 2 bases, with 7 bases between. The CDR3 DNA sequence: TGTGCCAGCAGCTTAGCGACAAAGCAAGAGACCCAGTACTTC. This gives the protein CASSLATKQETQYF.

This clonotype has a count of ten or more. The chain combines TRBV7-2 with TRBJ1-6; D is perhaps TRBD1 (5 bases). V shed 7 bases and J shed 1 base, with 11 bases lying between them. CDR1 and CDR2 from the germline V gene are SGHTA and FQGNSA. The CDR3 length is 15 residues. The CDR3 sequence: CASIEGVSYNSPLHF. CDR3 nucleotide sequence: TGTGCCAGCATCGAAGGGGTATCCTATAATTCACCCCTCCACTTT.

This clonotype was observed at least ten times. The chain carries TRBV7-9 and TRBJ2-7, with D possibly being TRBD1 (5 bases). V gave up 9 bases and J gave up 3 bases, with 9 bases separating them. CDR3 size: 11 residues. Germline lookup yields CDR1 SEHNR and CDR2 FQNEAQ (reference sequence). CDR3 residues: CARLGHYEQYF. CDR3 sequence (DNA): TGTGCCAGACTGGGGCACTACGAGCAGTACTTC.

This chain links TRBV5-1 with TRBJ2-3; 11 nucleotides agree with TRBD1. The CDR3 sequence is 15 residues long. V was pared by 0 bases and J by 4 bases, with 1 base of the junction left unmatched. The V gene's germline CDR1 is SGHRS and CDR2 YFSETQ. In DNA form, the CDR3 reads TGCGCCAGCAGCTTGGGGGACAGGGGGTCAGATACGCAGTATTTT. As protein: CASSLGDRGSDTQYF. Complete variable domain (other parts from reference TRBV5-1 and TRBJ2-3): KAGVTQTPRYLIKTRGQQVTLSCSPISGHRSVSWYQQTPGQGLQFLFEYFSETQRNKGNFPGRFSGRQFSNSRSEMNVSTLELGDSALYLCASSLGDRGSDTQYFGPGTRLTVL.

The chain links TRBV28 to TRBJ2-7; D may be TRBD2 (6 bases). The CDR3 runs 14 residues. The germline V gene encodes CDR1 MDHEN and CDR2 SYDVKM. The CDR3 loop is CDSSSPSASYEQYV. The CDR3 nucleotides are TGTGACAGCAGTTCTCCTAGCGCATCCTACGAGCAGTACGTC.

The chain carries TRBV20-1 and TRBJ2-5; possibly TRBD2 for D (7 bases). The CDR3 runs to 12 residues. Per germline, CDR1 DFQATT and CDR2 SNEGSKA (reference sequence). The V end lost 5 bases, the J end lost 5 bases, and 12 bases lay between the germline ends. DNA for the CDR3: TGCAGTGCTGTCCGGGGGGCGGAGACCCAGTACTTC. Translated: CSAVRGAETQYF.

The chain uses TRBV7-9 and TRBJ1-4; a possible D gene is TRBD1 (6 bases). The CDR3 consists of 14 residues. Trimming cost V 6 bases and J 8 bases, with 16 bases left between them. In germline, CDR1 is SEHNR, CDR2 FQNEAQ (reference sequence). The CDR3 sequence: CASRGRGRTEKLFF. CDR3 DNA: TGTGCCAGCAGGGGCAGGGGCCGCACGGAAAAACTGTTTTTT.

This clonotype has a handful of counts. The chain couples TRBV12-3 or TRBV12-4 to TRBJ2-2, with D possibly matching TRBD2 (5 bases). V lost 5 bases and J lost 4, with 11 bases in between. The CDR3 is 14 amino acids. DNA for the CDR3: TGTGCCAGCAGTCTCCGACGGGGCACCGGGGAGCTGTTTTTT. Protein: CASSLRRGTGELFF.

This clonotype was seen repeatedly, ten times or more. The rearrangement joins TRBV27 to TRBJ2-5; D uncertain. The germline V and J ends were trimmed by 5 bases and 5 bases, with 12 bases remaining between them. The CDR3 has 13 amino acids. Germline V CDR1 and CDR2: MNHEY, SMNVEV (reference sequence). CDR3 sequence reads: CASSPRTRETQYF. The CDR3 DNA reads as TGTGCCAGCAGTCCTCGGACGCGGGAGACCCAGTACTTC.

The chain is built from TRBV7-9 and TRBJ1-2; D remains unclear. Germline assignment: CDR1 SEHNR and CDR2 FQNEAQ (reference sequence). Trimming left V 1 base short and J 4 bases short, with 13 bases between. The CDR3 extends over 15 amino acids. CDR3: CASSLDGSLGYGYTF. CDR3 bases: TGTGCCAGCAGCTTAGATGGCAGCCTGGGCTATGGCTACACCTTC.

This clonotype was detected many times. The gene calls are TRBV7-9 and TRBJ2-6; D possibly corresponds to TRBD2 (5 bases). Trimming cost V 2 bases and J 4 bases, with 15 bases left between them. The CDR3 extends over 17 amino acids. Per the germline V gene, CDR1 is SEHNR and CDR2 is FQNEAQ (reference sequence). The chain's CDR3 is CASSLLVGGPGANVLTF. The CDR3 DNA follows: TGTGCCAGCAGCTTACTGGTTGGAGGTCCGGGGGCCAACGTCCTGACTTTC.

The chain joins TRBV5-1 to TRBJ1-1; no definite D call. CDR3 length equals 15 residues. Germline V gene lookup returns CDR1 SGHRS and CDR2 YFSETQ. Trimming stripped 4 bases from V and 1 base from J, with 14 bases between. The CDR3 reads CASSQAPGGNTEAFF. The CDR3 DNA sequence: TGCGCCAGCAGCCAAGCTCCAGGTGGGAACACTGAAGCTTTCTTT.

The chain's CDR3 is CASSSPIGQGPLHF. In nucleotides, the CDR3 is TGTGCCAGCAGCTCCCCAATAGGGCAGGGACCCCTCCACTTT. The J gene is TRBJ1-6, the V gene TRBV11-2; a possible D gene is TRBD1 (5 bases). V was clipped by 4 bases and J by 12 bases, with 16 bases between them. Per the germline V gene, CDR1 is SGHAT and CDR2 is FQNNGV. This CDR3 is 14 amino acids long.

The chain is built from TRBV7-2 and TRBJ2-5; possible D gene TRBD2, 6 bases. This CDR3 comprises 12 residues. Germline CDR1 is SGHTA and CDR2 is FQGNSA. Deletions cut 5 bases from V and 5 bases from J, with 9 bases between. The CDR3 is CASSKSGETQYF. CDR3 bases: TGTGCCAGCAGCAAAAGCGGGGAGACCCAGTACTTC.